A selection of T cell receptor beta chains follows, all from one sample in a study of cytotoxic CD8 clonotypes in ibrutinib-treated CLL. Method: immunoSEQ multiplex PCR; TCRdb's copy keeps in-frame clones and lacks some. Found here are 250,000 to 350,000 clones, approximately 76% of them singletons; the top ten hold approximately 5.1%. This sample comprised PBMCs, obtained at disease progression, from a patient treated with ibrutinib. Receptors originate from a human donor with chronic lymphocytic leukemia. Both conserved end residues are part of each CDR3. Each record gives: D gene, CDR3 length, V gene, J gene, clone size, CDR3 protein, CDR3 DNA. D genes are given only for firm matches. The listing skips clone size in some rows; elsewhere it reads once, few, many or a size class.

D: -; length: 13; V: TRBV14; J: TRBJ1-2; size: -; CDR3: CASSSDRTYGYTF; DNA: TGTGCCAGCAGCTCGGATAGAACCTATGGCTACACCTTC
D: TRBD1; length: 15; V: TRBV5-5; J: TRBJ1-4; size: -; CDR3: CASSREGATNEKLFF; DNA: TGTGCCAGCAGCCGCGAGGGGGCTACTAATGAAAAACTGTTTTTT
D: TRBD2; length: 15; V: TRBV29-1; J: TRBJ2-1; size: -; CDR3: CSVERRLAGDNEQFF; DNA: TGCAGCGTTGAACGGCGTCTAGCGGGGGACAATGAGCAGTTCTTC
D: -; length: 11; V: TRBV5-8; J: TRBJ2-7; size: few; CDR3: CASTLSYEQYF; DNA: TGTGCCAGCACCCTCTCCTACGAGCAGTACTTC
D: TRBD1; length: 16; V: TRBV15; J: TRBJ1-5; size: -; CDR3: CATSHDREWRNQPQHF; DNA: TGTGCCACCAGCCATGACAGGGAATGGCGCAATCAGCCCCAGCATTTT
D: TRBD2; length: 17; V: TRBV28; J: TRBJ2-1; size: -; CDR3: CASSLSGRVVSYNEQFF; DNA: TGTGCCAGCAGTCTAAGCGGGAGGGTTGTCTCCTACAATGAGCAGTTCTTC
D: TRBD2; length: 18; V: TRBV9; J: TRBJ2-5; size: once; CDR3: CASSGLSWGGGAPETQYF; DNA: TGTGCCAGCAGCGGCCTCTCGTGGGGCGGGGGGGCCCCGGAGACCCAGTACTTC
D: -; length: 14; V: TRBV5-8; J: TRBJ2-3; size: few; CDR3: CASSLDQGTDTQYF; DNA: TGTGCCAGCAGCTTGGATCAGGGAACAGATACGCAGTATTTT
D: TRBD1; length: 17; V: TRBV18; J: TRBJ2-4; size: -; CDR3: CASSTGQGSWSGNIQYF; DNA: TGTGCCAGCTCCACGGGACAGGGAAGTTGGTCTGGAAACATTCAGTACTTC
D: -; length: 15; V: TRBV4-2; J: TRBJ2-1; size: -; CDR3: CASSQAGWGGDEQFF; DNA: TGTGCCAGCAGCCAAGCAGGCTGGGGGGGCGATGAGCAGTTCTTC
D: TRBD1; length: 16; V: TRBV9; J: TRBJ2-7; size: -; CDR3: CASSPSTGGFSYEQYF; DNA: TGTGCCAGCAGCCCCTCAACAGGGGGGTTTTCCTACGAGCAGTACTTC
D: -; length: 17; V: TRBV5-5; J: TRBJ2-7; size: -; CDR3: CASSLGYGTPVSYEQYF; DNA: TGTGCCAGCAGCTTGGGTTACGGGACCCCGGTCTCCTACGAGCAGTACTTC
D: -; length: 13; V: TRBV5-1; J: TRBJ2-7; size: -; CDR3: CASGQGGPYEQYF; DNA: TGCGCCAGCGGCCAGGGGGGCCCCTACGAGCAGTACTTC
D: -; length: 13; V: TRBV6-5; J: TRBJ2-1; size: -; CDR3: CASSYKQNNEQFF; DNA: TGTGCCAGCAGTTACAAACAGAACAATGAGCAGTTCTTC
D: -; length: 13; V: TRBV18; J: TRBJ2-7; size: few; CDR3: CASSPLLGDEQYF; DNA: TGTGCCAGCTCACCACTACTAGGGGACGAGCAGTACTTC
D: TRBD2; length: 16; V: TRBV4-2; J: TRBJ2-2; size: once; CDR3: CASSLSGGTNTGELFF; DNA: TGTGCCAGCAGCCTTAGCGGGGGAACGAACACCGGGGAGCTGTTTTTT